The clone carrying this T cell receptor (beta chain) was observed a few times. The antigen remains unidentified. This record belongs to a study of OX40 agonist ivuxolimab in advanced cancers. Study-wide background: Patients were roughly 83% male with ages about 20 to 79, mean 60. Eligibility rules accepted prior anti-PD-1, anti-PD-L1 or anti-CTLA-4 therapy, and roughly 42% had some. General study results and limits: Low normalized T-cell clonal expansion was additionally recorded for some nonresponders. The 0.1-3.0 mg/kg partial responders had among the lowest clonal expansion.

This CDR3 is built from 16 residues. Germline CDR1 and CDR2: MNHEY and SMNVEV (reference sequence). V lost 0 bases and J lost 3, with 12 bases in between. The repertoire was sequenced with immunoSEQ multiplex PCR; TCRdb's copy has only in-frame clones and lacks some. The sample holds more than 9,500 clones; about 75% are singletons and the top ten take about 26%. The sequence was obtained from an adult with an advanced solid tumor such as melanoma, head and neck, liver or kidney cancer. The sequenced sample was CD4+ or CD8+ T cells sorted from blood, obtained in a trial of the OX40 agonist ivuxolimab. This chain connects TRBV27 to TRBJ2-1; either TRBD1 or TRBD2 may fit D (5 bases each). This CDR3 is CASSLSRGDRYNEQFF. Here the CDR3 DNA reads TGTGCCAGCAGTTTATCGAGGGGTGACCGCTACAATGAGCAGTTCTTC.